The 24 T cell receptor beta chains below were found in one sample sequenced in a study of technical replicates of blood from a few donors. The assay was immunoSEQ multiplex PCR, and TCRdb's table has in-frame clones only and misses some. This sample yields 74,000 or so clones, of which approximately 93% are seen a single time; 0.35% to 0.45% belongs to the top ten. Sequenced material: T cells isolated from PBMCs. All receptors derive from a human donor in good health.

The gene calls are TRBV9 and TRBJ1-4, with 7 bases identical to TRBD1. Losses at the gene ends were 3 bases for V and 5 bases for J; bases not matched to a gene: 7. Looked up from germline, CDR1 is SGDLS and CDR2 is YYNGEE. The CDR3 extends over 15 amino acids. The CDR3 loop reads CASSAGGQQNEKLFF. The CDR3 nucleotides are TGTGCCAGCAGCGCTGGGGGACAGCAGAATGAAAAACTGTTTTTT.

The chain has TRBV5-6 and TRBJ1-2; no firm D call. Germline V CDR1 and CDR2: SGHDT, YYEEEE. This CDR3 region has 18 residues. V lost 0 bases and J 8 bases, leaving 26 bases between the germline ends. The CDR3: CASSLAKTFSALREGYTF. For the CDR3, the DNA is TGTGCCAGCAGCTTGGCCAAGACTTTTTCGGCCCTTAGAGAAGGCTACACCTTC.

The gene calls are TRBV19 and TRBJ2-7; D is perhaps TRBD1 (8 bases). The CDR3 length is 17 residues. V was shortened by 3 bases and J by 6 bases, with 24 bases between the two germline ends. Per germline, CDR1 LNHDA and CDR2 SQIVND (reference sequence). The CDR3 nucleotides are TGTGCCAGTAGTATGGACAGGGACGGACTAGTTACCCGCGAGCAGTACTTC. Translation gives CASSMDRDGLVTREQYF.

The DNA of the CDR3 is TGCGCCAGCAGCTTTGTGTCACCCCTAGACGAGCAGTACTTC. This codes for CASSFVSPLDEQYF. The gene calls are TRBV5-1 and TRBJ2-7; the D is unclear. The CDR3 consists of 14 residues. The germline V gene has CDR1 SGHRS and CDR2 YFSETQ. V lost 2 bases and J lost 5, with 14 bases in between.

This clone was recorded only once. The chain links TRBV7-3 to TRBJ2-1, with 10 bases lining up with TRBD2. V was clipped by 2 bases and J by 6 bases; unmatched bases: 10. The CDR3 has 17 residues. From germline, CDR1 is SGHTA and CDR2 FQGTGA. CDR3 DNA sequence: TGTGCCAGCAGCTTAGGGGGCTCTAGCGGGAGTCGCAATGAGCAGTTCTTC. This codes for CASSLGGSSGSRNEQFF. The whole variable domain, remainder taken from reference TRBV7-3 and TRBJ2-1, is GAGVSQTPSNKVTEKGKYVELRCDPISGHTALYWYRQSLGQGPEFLIYFQGTGAADDSGLPNDRFFAVRPEGSVSTLKIQRTERGDSAVYLCASSLGGSSGSRNEQFFGPGTRLTVL.

V gene TRBV13 combines with J gene TRBJ2-7; D may be TRBD1 (5 bases). The germline V gene encodes CDR1 PRHDT and CDR2 FYEKMQ (reference sequence). V lost 3 bases to trimming and J lost 6 bases, with 9 bases between them. The length of the CDR3 is 12 residues. The CDR3 region has the DNA TGTGCCAGCAGCTTGGTCAGGGCCGAGCAGTACTTC. Amino acid sequence: CASSLVRAEQYF.

This clone has only one observation. The rearrangement joins TRBV11-2 to TRBJ2-7, with a weak D call TRBD2 (6 bases). This CDR3 is 13 amino acids long. CDR1 and CDR2 (germline): SGHAT, FQNNGV. V dropped 5 bases and J dropped 7 bases, with 15 bases sitting between them. CDR3 loop: CASSTRAAGEQYF. CDR3 in DNA: TGTGCCAGCAGCACCCGGGCCGCGGGAGAGCAGTACTTC.

This clone was seen just once. A junction end diverges from the germline sequence, so it may reflect a read error. The genes are TRBV30 and TRBJ2-7; TRBD2 might be the D (5 bases). The CDR3 covers 13 residues. The germline gives CDR1 GTSNPN, CDR2 SVGIG (reference sequence). The DNA for the CDR3 is TGTGCCTGGAGTGTCTGGACGGGATACGACCAGTACTTC. Translation gives CAWSVWTGYDQYF.

The CDR3 sequence is CASSPPPGQNYEQYF. In nucleotides, the CDR3 is TGTGCCAGCAGCCCACCCCCGGGACAGAACTACGAGCAGTACTTC. V usage is TRBV5-6 and J usage is TRBJ2-7; 7 bases map to TRBD1. The CDR3 contains 15 residues. CDR1 SGHDT and CDR2 YYEEEE come from the germline V gene. V dropped 4 bases and J dropped 3; count of bases not matched to a gene: 10.

This rearrangement joins TRBV9 to TRBJ2-1; TRBD2 matches 13 bases. Losses at the gene ends were 3 bases for V and 8 bases for J; bases not matched to a gene: 8. This CDR3 contains 16 residues. Germline CDR1 is SGDLS and CDR2 is YYNGEE. CDR3 nucleotide sequence: TGTGCCAGCAGCGATGGGACTAGCGGGAAGATCGATGAGCAGTTCTTC. Protein product: CASSDGTSGKIDEQFF.

This chain joins TRBV9 and TRBJ2-7; 7 nucleotides agree with TRBD2. Germline CDR1 and CDR2: SGDLS and YYNGEE. The CDR3 sequence is 14 residues long. V lost 0 bases to trimming and J lost 5 bases; unmatched junction nucleotides: 5. In DNA form, the CDR3 reads TGTGCCAGCAGCGTAGTTGGCGGGAGTAACGAGCAGTACTTC. It is translated as CASSVVGGSNEQYF.

The chain uses TRBV4-3 and TRBJ2-7; 10 nucleotides line up with TRBD1. The CDR3 has 18 amino acids. V lost 1 base to trimming and J lost 6 bases; unmatched junction nucleotides: 15. Germline V gene lookup returns CDR1 LGHNA and CDR2 YSLEER. The CDR3 nucleotides read TGCGCCAGCAGCCAAGGACTCCGACTCGGGACAGGGGAGCCCGAGCAGTACTTC. This encodes CASSQGLRLGTGEPEQYF.

The V call is TRBV4-3, the J call TRBJ2-3, with 11 nucleotides matching TRBD2. The CDR3 has 16 amino acids. Germline V gene lookup returns CDR1 LGHNA and CDR2 YSLEER. The trim removed 5 bases at V and 2 bases at J, leaving 6 bases unmatched. The CDR3 sequence: CASSSWTSGYTDTQYF. The CDR3 region has the DNA TGCGCCAGCAGCTCGTGGACTAGCGGGTACACAGATACGCAGTATTTT.

The chain has TRBV19 and TRBJ2-7, with 8 bases lining up with TRBD1. Looked up from germline, CDR1 is LNHDA and CDR2 is SQIVND (reference sequence). The CDR3 runs to 15 residues. Trimming cost V 5 bases and J 0 bases; bases outside gene matches: 6. The CDR3, as DNA: TGTGCCAGTAGTTCCGGGACAGGATTCTCCTACGAGCAGTACTTC. This sequence encodes CASSSGTGFSYEQYF.

The chain has TRBV6-6 and TRBJ2-3; 15 nucleotides match TRBD2. This CDR3 has 16 residues. With V trimmed by 6 bases and J by 3 bases, 4 bases remained unmatched. Germline CDR1 and CDR2: MNHNY and SVGAGI (reference sequence). The CDR3 DNA reads as TGTGCCAGCAGCCGTGGGACTAGCGGGGGGACAGATACGCAGTATTTT. Protein sequence: CASSRGTSGGTDTQYF.

This chain links TRBV28 with TRBJ2-5; 7 positions match TRBD1. The J segment lost 1 base and the V segment lost 6 bases, leaving 8 bases of the junction unmatched. Germline V gene lookup returns CDR1 MDHEN and CDR2 SYDVKM. CDR3 length: 15 residues. The CDR3 coding sequence is TGTGCCAGCAGGGGCGACAGGGATCGCCAAGAGACCCAGTACTTC. Amino acids: CASRGDRDRQETQYF.

The rearrangement uses TRBV1 and TRBJ2-2; the DNA was not used to check the table's D call, TRBD2. TRBV1 is annotated as a pseudogene. The CDR3 is 20 residues long. The CDR3 nucleotides read TGCACCAGCAGCCAAGAAGAGAGGAATAGCGGGAGTTCGGGCACCGGGGAGCTGTTTTTT. This codes for CTSSQEERNSGSSGTGELFF.

The chain links TRBV11-3 to TRBJ2-7, with 8 bases lining up with TRBD1. Germline CDR1 is SGHNT and CDR2 is YENEEA. Trimming removed 4 bases from V and 6 bases from J; junction bases left unmatched: 5. This CDR3 is 13 amino acids long. The CDR3 DNA sequence: TGTGCCAGCAGCTGGAGACAGGGGAGCGAGCAGTACTTC. Its protein product is CASSWRQGSEQYF.

V gene TRBV6-5 combines with J gene TRBJ2-7, with TRBD1 as a possible D gene (6 bases). The CDR3 length is 14 residues. Per the germline V gene, CDR1 is MNHEY and CDR2 is SVGAGI. The V and J ends lost 2 bases and 1 base respectively, with 9 bases between them. The chain's CDR3 is CASSYRDTSYEQYF. CDR3 bases: TGTGCCAGCAGTTACAGGGACACTTCCTACGAGCAGTACTTC.

This chain links TRBV7-9 with TRBJ2-7; 7 bases agree with TRBD2. The V segment lost 5 bases and the J segment 3 bases; nucleotides outside the gene matches: 7. The CDR3 totals 14 residues. Germline values: CDR1 SEHNR, CDR2 FQNEAQ (reference sequence). CDR3 amino acids: CASSTALAVYEQYF. CDR3 bases: TGTGCCAGCAGCACCGCTCTAGCGGTCTACGAGCAGTACTTC.

The J gene is TRBJ1-1, the V gene TRBV5-1; 7 bases fit TRBD1. The germline V gene has CDR1 SGHRS and CDR2 YFSETQ. V lost 4 bases to trimming and J lost 5 bases; unmatched junction nucleotides: 11. CDR3 length equals 15 residues. CDR3 DNA sequence: TGCGCCAGCAGCCCAGGCTACAGGGGTTTTACTGAAGCTTTCTTT. Protein product: CASSPGYRGFTEAFF.

This clone was observed a few times. The rearrangement uses TRBV19 and TRBJ2-2; 10 nucleotides agree with TRBD2. The CDR3 length is 14 residues. Germline V gene lookup returns CDR1 LNHDA and CDR2 SQIVND (reference sequence). V trimming: 6 bases; J trimming: 5 bases; junction bases outside the gene matches: 3. DNA of the CDR3: TGTGCCAGTAGGAAGCGGGAGGGGACCGGGGAGCTGTTTTTT. It is translated as CASRKREGTGELFF.

This sequence joins TRBV7-8 and TRBJ1-5, with D possibly being TRBD1 (6 bases). The CDR3 runs to 14 residues. Germline V gene lookup returns CDR1 SGHVS and CDR2 FQNEAQ. Trimming cost V 3 bases and J 9 bases, with 15 bases left between them. The CDR3 region is CASSFRDMTGPQHF. For the CDR3, the DNA is TGTGCCAGCAGCTTCCGGGACATGACGGGGCCCCAGCATTTT.

This clone is a singleton in its sample. This CDR3 reads CSVEDSLAGVYNEQFF. CDR3 DNA: TGCAGCGTTGAAGATTCCCTAGCGGGAGTCTACAATGAGCAGTTCTTC. The V gene is TRBV29-1, the J gene TRBJ2-1; TRBD2 aligns across 10 bases. V trimming: 0 bases; J trimming: 3 bases; junction bases outside the gene matches: 5. CDR1 SQVTM and CDR2 ANQGSEA come from the germline V gene. The length of the CDR3 is 16 residues.